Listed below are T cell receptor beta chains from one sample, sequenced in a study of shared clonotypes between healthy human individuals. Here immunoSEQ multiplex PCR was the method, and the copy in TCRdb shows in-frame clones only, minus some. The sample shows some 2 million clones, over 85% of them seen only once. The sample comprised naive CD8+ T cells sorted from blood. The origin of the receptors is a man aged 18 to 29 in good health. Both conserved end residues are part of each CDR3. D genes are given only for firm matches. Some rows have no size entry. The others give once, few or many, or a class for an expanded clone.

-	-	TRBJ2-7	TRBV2	TGTGCCAGCAGTGAGACCCCACCGCCTACGTATCAGTACTTC	CASSETPPPTYQYF
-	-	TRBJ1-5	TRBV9	TGTGCCAGCAGCCGCGGCTCTCTTCCCCCCCAGCATTTT	CASSRGSLPPQHF
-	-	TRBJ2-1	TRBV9	TGTGCCAGCAGCGTAGACGAAGTTTCGGGGCATGAGCAGTTCTTC	CASSVDEVSGHEQFF
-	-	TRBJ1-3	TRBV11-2	TGTGCCAGCAGCTCCCCGTGGGGAAGCCACACCATATATTTT	CASSSPWGSHTIYF
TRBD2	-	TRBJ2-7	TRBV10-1	TGCGCCAGCAGGAGAGGGACTAGCGGAACCTACGAGCAGTACTTC	CASRRGTSGTYEQYF
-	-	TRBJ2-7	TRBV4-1	TGCGCCAGCAGCCCCTATCTGGAAGGAGACTCCTACGAGCAGTACTTC	CASSPYLEGDSYEQYF
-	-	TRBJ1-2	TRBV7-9	TGTGCCAGCAGCCCACGGGACGACAGGATGTTCGCCTTC	CASSPRDDRMFAF
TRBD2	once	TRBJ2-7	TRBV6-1	TGTGCCAGCAGTGAAGGGACTAGCGGGGTCTACGAGCAGTACTTC	CASSEGTSGVYEQYF
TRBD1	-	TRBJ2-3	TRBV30	TGTGCCTGGAGTGATGACAGGGAAACGCAGTATTTT	CAWSDDRETQYF
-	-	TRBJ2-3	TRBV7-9	TGTGCCAGCAGCTTAAGCCCGGGAACAGATACGCAGTATTTT	CASSLSPGTDTQYF
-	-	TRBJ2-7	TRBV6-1	TGTGCCGGTTCAGGGAGTGGCTACGAGCAGTACTTC	CAGSGSGYEQYF
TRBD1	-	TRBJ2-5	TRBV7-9	TGTGCCAGCAGCTTAACGGGGACAGAAGAGACCCAGTACTTC	CASSLTGTEETQYF
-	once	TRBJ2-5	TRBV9	TGTGCCAGCAGCGTAGGGGGGTCAGAGACCCAGTACTTC	CASSVGGSETQYF
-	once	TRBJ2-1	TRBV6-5	TGTGCCAGCAGTTACCCAAGTAAGAATGAGCAGTTCTTC	CASSYPSKNEQFF
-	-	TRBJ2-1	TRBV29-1	TGCAGCGTTGGAGGGGATGAGCAGTTCTTC	CSVGGDEQFF
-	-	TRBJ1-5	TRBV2	TGTGCCAGCAGACCCCTCCCCGAGGGGACTCAGCCCCAGCATTTT	CASRPLPEGTQPQHF
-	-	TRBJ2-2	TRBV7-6	TGTGCCAGCAGCTCCGCGACGAACACCGGGGAGCTGTTTTTT	CASSSATNTGELFF
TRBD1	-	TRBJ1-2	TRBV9	TGTGCCAGCAGCGCCACAGGGGATGGAAACTATGGCTACACCTTC	CASSATGDGNYGYTF
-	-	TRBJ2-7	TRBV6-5	TGTGCCAGCAGCTTAATGGGTAGCTCCTACGAGCAGTACTTC	CASSLMGSSYEQYF
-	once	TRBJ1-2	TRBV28	TGTGCCAGCAGTTCAGGGTATAATGGCTACACCTTC	CASSSGYNGYTF
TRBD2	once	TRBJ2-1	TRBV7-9	TGTGCCAGCAGCTATGGGACTAGCGGGAGGGGGCACAATGAGCAGTTCTTC	CASSYGTSGRGHNEQFF
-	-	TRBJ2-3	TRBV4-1	TGCGCCAGCAGCCAAGTGCTAAACCGGGACGCAGGTACGCAGTATTTT	CASSQVLNRDAGTQYF
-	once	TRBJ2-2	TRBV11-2	TGTGCCAGCAGCTTAGCCAGTCGGGGCACCGGGGAGCTGTTTTTT	CASSLASRGTGELFF
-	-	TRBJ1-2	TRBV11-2	TGTGCCAGCAGCCGACAGCCTGGAGACTATGGCTACACCTTC	CASSRQPGDYGYTF
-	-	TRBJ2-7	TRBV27	TGTGCCAGCAGTTTTGGCGGGATGAGCTCCTACGAGCAGTACTTC	CASSFGGMSSYEQYF
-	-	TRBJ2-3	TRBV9	TGTGCCAGCAGCGTAGTCTCAGGGTCCGCGTTTGATACGCAGTATTTT	CASSVVSGSAFDTQYF
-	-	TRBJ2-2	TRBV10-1	TGCGCCAGCAGTGAATTGACTGTTCCGAAGGGCACCGGGGAGCTGTTTTTT	CASSELTVPKGTGELFF
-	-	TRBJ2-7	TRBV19	TGTGCCAGTAGTATATCCCGGGCCTTAAGCTACGAGCAGTACTTC	CASSISRALSYEQYF
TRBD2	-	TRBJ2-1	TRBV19	TGTGCCAGTAGTATCTTTAGCGGGAATGAGCAGTTCTTC	CASSIFSGNEQFF
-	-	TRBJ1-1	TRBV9	TGTGCCAGCAGCACGGGGGGGAGGACTGAAGCTTTCTTT	CASSTGGRTEAFF
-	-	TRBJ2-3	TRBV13	TGTGCCAGCAGCTTATACAGGGATGATACGCAGTATTTT	CASSLYRDDTQYF
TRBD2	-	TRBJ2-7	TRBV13	TGTGCCAGCAGCTCTCTAGCGGGAGAGTACGAGCAGTACTTC	CASSSLAGEYEQYF
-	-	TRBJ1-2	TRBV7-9	TGTGCCAGCAGCCCTCTGGGGACCTTTAACTATAGCTACACCTTC	CASSPLGTFNYSYTF
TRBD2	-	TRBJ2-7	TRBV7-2	TGTGCCAGCAGCTCCGGGACTACGATAAGCTACGAGCAGTACTTC	CASSSGTTISYEQYF
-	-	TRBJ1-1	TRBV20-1	TGCAGTACAGTTTTGGGCACTGAAGCTTTCTTT	CSTVLGTEAFF
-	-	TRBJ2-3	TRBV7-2	TGTGCCAGCAGCTTAAGGGCCCTCACAGATACGCAGTATTTC	CASSLRALTDTQYF
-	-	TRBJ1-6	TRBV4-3	TGCGCCAGCAGCCAAGCCTACGGGGGTTCACCCCTCCACTTT	CASSQAYGGSPLHF
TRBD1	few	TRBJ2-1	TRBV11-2	TGTGCCAGCAGGTCAGGGGGTGGGGTCTCCTACAATGAGCAGTTCTTC	CASRSGGGVSYNEQFF
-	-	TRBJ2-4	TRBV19	TGTGCCAGTAGTATAGTTCCCGGGAGCAAAAACATTCAGTACTTC	CASSIVPGSKNIQYF
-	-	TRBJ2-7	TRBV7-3	TGTGCCAGCAGCTTAACGGGCGAGCAGTACTTC	CASSLTGEQYF
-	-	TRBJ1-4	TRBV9	TGTGCCAGCAGCCAGAATAATGAAAAACTGTTTTTT	CASSQNNEKLFF
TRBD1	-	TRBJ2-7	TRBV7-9	TGTGCCAGCAGCCGTACCGGGACAGAGACCTACGAGCAGTACTTC	CASSRTGTETYEQYF
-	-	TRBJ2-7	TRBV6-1	TGTGCCAGCAGTTCGGACGGAGGCTACGAGCAGTACTTC	CASSSDGGYEQYF
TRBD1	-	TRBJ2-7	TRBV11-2	TGTGCCAGCAGCTTAGATCAGAGGTCAGGGGGCTCTTACGAGCAGTACTTC	CASSLDQRSGGSYEQYF
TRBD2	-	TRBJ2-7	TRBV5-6	TGTGCCAGCAGCTTAGCGGGGGTTCTATACGAGCAGTACTTC	CASSLAGVLYEQYF